One sample yielded the 32 T cell receptor beta chains listed below, sequenced in a study of cytomegalovirus exposure and HLA in healthy donors. The PCR contained 60 Vbeta and 13 Jbeta primers. Using immunoSEQ multiplex PCR, the repertoire was profiled, and TCRdb retains in-frame clones only, with some absent. The repertoire has 150,000 to 200,000 clones, approximately 79% of them found once; the top ten carry roughly 1.9%. Sequenced: PBMCs. All receptors come from a human donor in good health.

CDR3 nucleotide sequence: TGCAGCGTTGAGTATTACACTGAAGCTTTCTTT. Encoded protein: CSVEYYTEAFF. The V gene is TRBV29-1, the J gene TRBJ1-1, with D unclear. The germline CDR1 and CDR2 sequences are SQVTM and ANQGSEA. The CDR3 runs 11 residues. V lost 3 bases, J lost 3 bases, and 5 bases lay in between.

J is TRBJ2-5 and V is TRBV19; 9 bases are shared with TRBD2. The CDR3 is made up of 16 amino acids. In germline, CDR1 is LNHDA, CDR2 SQIVND (reference sequence). V lost 2 bases, J lost 5 bases, and 9 bases stayed unmatched. Here the CDR3 DNA reads TGTGCCAGTAGTATAAAACCAGCGGGGGGTTTGGAGACCCAGTACTTC. Encoded protein: CASSIKPAGGLETQYF.

The chain is built from TRBV14 and TRBJ2-5; D is perhaps TRBD1 (5 bases). Trimming removed 2 bases from V and 4 bases from J, with 11 bases in between. This CDR3 has 14 residues. The germline V gene encodes CDR1 SGHDN and CDR2 FVKESK. The CDR3 DNA reads as TGTGCCAGCAGCCAATACTCTAGGGGAGAGACCCAGTACTTC. It is translated as CASSQYSRGETQYF.

The CDR3 loop is CASSLAGVSYNEQFF. The CDR3 DNA reads as TGTGCCAGCAGCTTAGCGGGGGTGAGCTACAATGAGCAGTTCTTC. This chain connects TRBV7-3 to TRBJ2-1; TRBD2 agrees at 7 bases. The CDR3 totals 15 residues. Per the germline V gene, CDR1 is SGHTA and CDR2 is FQGTGA. V gave up 2 bases and J gave up 3 bases; unmatched junction bases: 4.

This rearrangement joins TRBV9 to TRBJ2-2; 12 positions match TRBD2. V trimming: 0 bases; J trimming: 1 base; junction bases outside the gene matches: 4. The CDR3 runs 18 residues. The germline V gene has CDR1 SGDLS and CDR2 YYNGEE. The CDR3 loop reads CASSVGLAGALNTGELFF. CDR3 bases: TGTGCCAGCAGCGTAGGACTAGCGGGAGCTTTGAACACCGGGGAGCTGTTTTTT.

The chain joins TRBV10-3 to TRBJ1-5; D gene uncertain. Germline V gives CDR1 ENHRY, CDR2 SYGVKD. CDR3 length equals 18 residues. Trimming removed 0 bases at V and 4 bases at J, with 19 bases between. The CDR3 loop is CAISESAADFLSNQPQHF. The CDR3 DNA reads TGTGCCATCAGTGAGTCGGCAGCGGACTTTTTGTCTAATCAGCCCCAGCATTTT.

This clone was detected only a few times. The V and J genes are TRBV4-1 and TRBJ1-1, with D perhaps TRBD1 (6 bases). The germline CDR1 and CDR2 sequences are MGHRA and YSYEKL. V gave up 0 bases and J gave up 5 bases, with 16 bases separating them. The CDR3 has 16 residues. In DNA, the CDR3 is TGCGCCAGCAGCCAAGAGGGAACAGGGAGGGATACTGAAGCTTTCTTT. Its translation: CASSQEGTGRDTEAFF.

This chain uses TRBV7-2 with TRBJ2-6; D gene unclear. Germline assignment: CDR1 SGHTA and CDR2 FQGNSA. V was cut by 4 bases and J by 0 bases, with 7 bases left in between. This CDR3 spans 15 amino acids. As DNA, the CDR3 is TGTGCCAGCAGCTCCCTTCTCTCTGGGGCCAACGTCCTGACTTTC. Translation gives CASSSLLSGANVLTF.

The V gene is TRBV7-9, the J gene TRBJ1-3, with TRBD1 identical over 9 bases. Losses at the gene ends were 5 bases for V and 6 bases for J; bases not matched to a gene: 8. The germline V gene encodes CDR1 SEHNR and CDR2 FQNEAQ (reference sequence). The CDR3 loop spans 15 amino acids. DNA for the CDR3: TGTGCCAGCAGCCCTCGGGACAGGGTGGTAAACACCATATATTTT. This gives the protein CASSPRDRVVNTIYF. Full variable domain (rest looked up from reference TRBV7-9 and TRBJ1-3): DTGVSQNPRHKITKRGQNVTFRCDPISEHNRLYWYRQTLGQGPEFLTYFQNEAQLEKSRLLSDRFSAERPKGSFSTLEIQRTEQGDSAMYLCASSPRDRVVNTIYFGEGSWLTVV.

This clone showed up just a few times. The rearrangement links TRBV4-1 to TRBJ2-2; the D is unclear. CDR1 is MGHRA and CDR2 is YSYEKL in the germline V gene. The CDR3 length is 15 residues. Trimming shortened V by 2 bases and J by 3 bases, and 10 bases separated the two germline ends. CDR3 region: CASSQPSSYTGELFF. CDR3 bases: TGCGCCAGCAGCCAACCCAGTTCTTACACCGGGGAGCTGTTTTTT.

The V call is TRBV11-3, the J call TRBJ2-7; D possibly corresponds to TRBD1 (6 bases). The V gene's germline CDR1 is SGHNT and CDR2 YENEEA. The length of the CDR3 is 14 residues. Trimming removed 5 bases at V and 0 bases at J, with 11 bases between. CDR3 sequence reads: CASSLRQDSYEQYF. The CDR3 DNA follows: TGTGCCAGCAGCCTCCGACAGGACTCCTACGAGCAGTACTTC.

The gene calls are TRBV27 and TRBJ2-5, with 7 bases matching TRBD1. The end of the DNA fits TRBJ2-7 better, so the J call may be wrong. The CDR3 contains 13 residues. Germline lookup yields CDR1 MNHEY and CDR2 SMNVEV (reference sequence). The CDR3 DNA reads TGTGCCAGCAGTTTGGGACAGTTTGGCGAGCAGTACTTC. Its protein is CASSLGQFGEQYF.

The J gene is TRBJ2-1, the V gene TRBV5-4; 9 bases align to TRBD2. J was trimmed by 9 bases and V by 4 bases; bases with no gene match: 5. CDR1 is SGHNT and CDR2 is YYREEE in the germline V gene (reference sequence). The CDR3 loop spans 13 amino acids. The CDR3 is CASSPGLAVEQFF. Here the CDR3 DNA reads TGTGCCAGCAGCCCGGGACTAGCTGTTGAGCAGTTCTTC.

The genes are TRBV7-2 and TRBJ2-1; a possible D gene is TRBD2 (5 bases). V shed 1 base and J shed 8 bases, with 15 bases lying between them. The germline CDR1 and CDR2 sequences are SGHTA and FQGNSA. CDR3 size: 15 residues. The CDR3 nucleotides are TGTGCCAGCAGCTTAGATACGGGGATCACTGATGAGCAGTTCTTC. Amino acids: CASSLDTGITDEQFF. Variable domain in full (rest from reference TRBV7-2 and TRBJ2-1): GAGVSQSPSNKVTEKGKDVELRCDPISGHTALYWYRQSLGQGLEFLIYFQGNSAPDKSGLPSDRFSAERTGGSVSTLTIQRTQQEDSAVYLCASSLDTGITDEQFFGPGTRLTVL.

The J gene is TRBJ1-1, the V gene TRBV4-3, with 9 positions matching TRBD1. Germline CDR1 reads LGHNA; CDR2 reads YSLEER. The CDR3 sequence is 15 residues long. With 1 base clipped from V and 3 bases from J, the junction kept 3 bases outside the gene matches. CDR3 loop: CASSQVGQGDTEAFF. In DNA, the CDR3 is TGCGCCAGCAGCCAAGTGGGACAGGGTGACACTGAAGCTTTCTTT.

This rearrangement joins TRBV29-1 to TRBJ2-2, with 12 bases matching TRBD2. The CDR3 covers 16 residues. Germline V gene lookup returns CDR1 SQVTM and CDR2 ANQGSEA. V lost 3 bases, J lost 4 bases, and 6 bases stayed unmatched. The CDR3 spells CSVDGLAGGLTGELFF. The CDR3 region has the DNA TGCAGCGTTGATGGGCTAGCGGGGGGGCTCACCGGGGAGCTGTTTTTT.

The rearrangement links TRBV7-8 to TRBJ2-1, with 10 bases fitting TRBD2. V gave up 1 base and J gave up 0 bases; unmatched junction bases: 9. Germline CDR1 is SGHVS and CDR2 is FQNEAQ. The CDR3 spans 19 residues. CDR3 in amino acids: CASSLVRLAGLSSYNEQFF. CDR3 in DNA: TGTGCCAGCAGCTTAGTGAGACTAGCGGGTCTGAGCTCCTACAATGAGCAGTTCTTC.

The rearrangement uses TRBV6-1 and TRBJ2-1; 9 bases are a match to TRBD1. The germline V gene has CDR1 MNHNS and CDR2 SASEGT. The CDR3 is 15 residues long. With 5 bases clipped from V and 6 bases from J, the junction kept 8 bases outside the gene matches. The CDR3 loop is CASSLGQGGSNEQFF. In DNA form, the CDR3 reads TGTGCCAGCAGTTTGGGACAGGGAGGTTCCAATGAGCAGTTCTTC.

In its sample, this clone was seen once. The chain has TRBV23-1 and TRBJ2-5, with 10 bases matching TRBD2. TRBV23-1 is classed as an ORF, of uncertain function. Unmatched junction bases numbered 5, after V lost 4 bases and J lost 0 bases. This CDR3 is built from 16 residues. In DNA, the CDR3 is TGCGCCAGCAGTCGGGGACTAGCGATGTACCAAGAGACCCAGTACTTC. Translated, it gives CASSRGLAMYQETQYF.

This sequence joins TRBV1 and TRBJ2-7; whether TRBD2, the table's D call, matches the DNA was not checked. TRBV1 constitutes a pseudogene. The CDR3 consists of 15 residues. CDR3 amino acids: CTSSQASGGSYEQYF. The CDR3, as DNA: TGCACCAGCAGCCAAGCCAGCGGGGGGTCCTACGAGCAGTACTTC.

The chain recombines TRBV5-1 with TRBJ1-6, with no clear D. There are 15 residues in the CDR3. Germline assignment: CDR1 SGHRS and CDR2 YFSETQ. Between the trimmed V and J ends, which lost 4 bases and 7 bases, there was a span of 15 bases. The CDR3 sequence: CASSRAPGGNSPLHF. CDR3 DNA sequence: TGCGCCAGCAGCAGAGCTCCGGGTGGGAATTCACCCCTCCACTTT. Full variable domain (remainder filled in from reference TRBV5-1 and TRBJ1-6): KAGVTQTPRYLIKTRGQQVTLSCSPISGHRSVSWYQQTPGQGLQFLFEYFSETQRNKGNFPGRFSGRQFSNSRSEMNVSTLELGDSALYLCASSRAPGGNSPLHFGNGTRLTVT.

The J gene is TRBJ1-1, the V gene TRBV11-2, with TRBD1 matching over 8 bases. Losses at the gene ends were 0 bases for V and 3 bases for J; bases not matched to a gene: 9. CDR1 is SGHAT, CDR2 FQNNGV, per germline. This CDR3 is 17 amino acids long. The CDR3 DNA reads TGTGCCAGCAGCTTAGATGCCCGACAGGGGTACGACACTGAAGCTTTCTTT. The encoded protein is CASSLDARQGYDTEAFF. Supplemented by reference TRBV11-2 and TRBJ1-1, the full variable domain reads EAGVAQSPRYKIIEKRQSVAFWCNPISGHATLYWYQQILGQGPKLLIQFQNNGVVDDSQLPKDRFSAERLKGVDSTLKIQPAKLEDSAVYLCASSLDARQGYDTEAFFGQGTRLTVV.

The CDR3 DNA reads as TGCGCCAGCAGCCAAGGGGGTGGCAGGGGTCCTCTTAACTATGGCTACACCTTC. Its translation: CASSQGGGRGPLNYGYTF. The chain joins TRBV4-3 to TRBJ1-2; D might be TRBD1 (6 bases). Germline V gives CDR1 LGHNA, CDR2 YSLEER. Trimming left V 1 base short and J 1 base short, with 19 bases between. The CDR3 has 18 residues.

A few counts support this clone. This chain uses TRBV5-4 with TRBJ2-1; tentative D call: TRBD2 (6 bases). In germline, CDR1 is SGHNT, CDR2 YYREEE (reference sequence). CDR3 size: 14 residues. Trimming took 7 bases from V and 4 from J, leaving 15 bases between them. The chain's CDR3 is CASSAGSFYNEQFF. In DNA form, the CDR3 reads TGTGCCAGCTCGGCGGGGTCATTTTACAATGAGCAGTTCTTC.

The V and J genes are TRBV5-1 and TRBJ1-1; D perhaps matches TRBD1 (6 bases). The V end lost 0 bases, the J end lost 4 bases, and 13 bases lay between the germline ends. CDR1 is SGHRS, CDR2 YFSETQ, per germline. The length of the CDR3 is 15 residues. In DNA, the CDR3 is TGCGCCAGCAGCTTGGGTGACAGGTGGTCCACTGAAGCTTTCTTT. This gives the protein CASSLGDRWSTEAFF.

This chain uses TRBV7-9 with TRBJ1-1, with D maybe TRBD1 (6 bases). Trimming cost V 5 bases and J 3 bases, with 16 bases left between them. The CDR3 has 15 residues. CDR1 and CDR2 from the germline V gene are SEHNR and FQNEAQ (reference sequence). The CDR3 DNA follows: TGTGCCAGCAGCCTTAATGGACAGAGGGACACTGAAGCTTTCTTT. Residues: CASSLNGQRDTEAFF.

A few counts support this clone. The rearrangement uses TRBV6-5 and TRBJ1-2, with D unclear. The CDR3 consists of 16 residues. Deletions cut 0 bases from V and 5 bases from J, with 16 bases between. The germline V gene encodes CDR1 MNHEY and CDR2 SVGAGI. This CDR3 is CASSYSFTAEGYGYTF. The CDR3 bases are TGTGCCAGCAGTTACTCTTTTACAGCCGAGGGATATGGCTACACCTTC.

The gene calls are TRBV29-1 and TRBJ2-7, with 8 bases fitting TRBD1. V shed 2 bases, J shed 3 bases, and the junction held 3 bases outside the gene matches. Germline lookup yields CDR1 SQVTM and CDR2 ANQGSEA. The CDR3 is 13 amino acids. The CDR3 nucleotides are TGCAGCGTTGAATTGACAGGGGACTACGAGCAGTACTTC. Amino acid sequence: CSVELTGDYEQYF.

The chain employs TRBV7-2 and TRBJ2-5, with 10 bases fitting TRBD1. The CDR3 covers 15 residues. Germline trimming cut 4 bases from V and 5 bases from J; bases unmatched to any gene: 7. Germline V gene data show CDR1 as SGHTA and CDR2 as FQGNSA. This CDR3 is CASSSHGTGEETQYF. For the CDR3, the DNA is TGTGCCAGCAGCTCGCACGGGACAGGGGAGGAGACCCAGTACTTC.

The rearrangement joins TRBV9 to TRBJ2-2; a weak D match, TRBD1 (6 bases). The CDR3 is made up of 17 amino acids. Between the trimmed V and J ends, which lost 6 bases and 1 base, there was a span of 19 bases. Germline V lookup: CDR1 SGDLS, CDR2 YYNGEE. CDR3 region: CASKENREGGNTGELFF. The CDR3 coding sequence is TGTGCCAGCAAGGAAAACAGGGAAGGGGGGAACACCGGGGAGCTGTTTTTT. Combining the CDR3 with reference TRBV9 and TRBJ2-2 gives the whole variable domain DSGVTQTPKHLITATGQRVTLRCSPRSGDLSVYWYQQSLDQGLQFLIQYYNGEERAKGNILERFSAQQFPDLHSELNLSSLELGDSALYFCASKENREGGNTGELFFGEGSRLTVL.

This sequence joins TRBV7-9 and TRBJ1-2; D perhaps matches TRBD1 (5 bases). CDR1 and CDR2 from the germline V gene are SEHNR and FQNEAQ (reference sequence). Trimming left V 2 bases short and J 1 base short, with 11 bases between. CDR3 size: 15 residues. CDR3 sequence reads: CASSLHPGINYGYTF. CDR3 DNA sequence: TGTGCCAGCAGCTTACACCCAGGGATTAACTATGGCTACACCTTC.

This clone came up a few times. The chain employs TRBV5-1 and TRBJ2-2; 7 bases fit TRBD1. V gave up 3 bases and J gave up 4 bases; unmatched junction bases: 6. Germline CDR1 is SGHRS and CDR2 is YFSETQ. The CDR3 runs to 15 residues. CDR3 sequence: CASSSRGRGTGELFF. The CDR3 region has the DNA TGCGCCAGCAGCTCGAGGGGGCGCGGCACCGGGGAGCTGTTTTTT.